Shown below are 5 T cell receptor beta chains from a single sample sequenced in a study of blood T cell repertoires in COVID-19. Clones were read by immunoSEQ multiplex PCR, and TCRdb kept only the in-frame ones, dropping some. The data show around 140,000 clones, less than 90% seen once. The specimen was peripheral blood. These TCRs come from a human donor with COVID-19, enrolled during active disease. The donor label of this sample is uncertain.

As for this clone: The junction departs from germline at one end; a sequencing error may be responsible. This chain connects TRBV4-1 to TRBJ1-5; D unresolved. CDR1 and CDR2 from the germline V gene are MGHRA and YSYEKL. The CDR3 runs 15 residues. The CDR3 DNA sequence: TGCGCCAGCAGCCCTGGACCGACTAGCGATCAGCCCCAGCATTTT. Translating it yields CASSPGPTSDQPQHF.

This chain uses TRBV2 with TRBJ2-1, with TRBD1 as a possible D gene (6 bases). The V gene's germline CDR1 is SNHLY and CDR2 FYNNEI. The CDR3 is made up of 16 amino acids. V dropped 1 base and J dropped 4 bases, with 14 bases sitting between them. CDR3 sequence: CASSEGTVRGYNEQFF. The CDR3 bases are TGTGCCAGCAGTGAAGGGACAGTCAGGGGTTACAATGAGCAGTTCTTC.

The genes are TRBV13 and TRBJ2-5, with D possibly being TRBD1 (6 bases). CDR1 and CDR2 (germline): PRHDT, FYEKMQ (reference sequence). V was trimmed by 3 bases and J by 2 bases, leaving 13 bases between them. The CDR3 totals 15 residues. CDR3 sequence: CASSFRRRGQETQYF. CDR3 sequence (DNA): TGTGCCAGCAGCTTTCGAAGAAGGGGGCAAGAGACCCAGTACTTC. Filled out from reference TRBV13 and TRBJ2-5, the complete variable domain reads AAGVIQSPRHLIKEKRETATLKCYPIPRHDTVYWYQQGPGQDPQFLISFYEKMQSDKGSIPDRFSAQQFSDYHSELNMSSLELGDSALYFCASSFRRRGQETQYFGPGTRLLVL.

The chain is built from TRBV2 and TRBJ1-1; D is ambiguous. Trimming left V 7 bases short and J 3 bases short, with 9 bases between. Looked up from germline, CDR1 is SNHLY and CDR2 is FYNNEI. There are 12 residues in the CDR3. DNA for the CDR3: TGTGCCAGCACGGGAGAGTACACTGAAGCTTTCTTT. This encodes CASTGEYTEAFF.

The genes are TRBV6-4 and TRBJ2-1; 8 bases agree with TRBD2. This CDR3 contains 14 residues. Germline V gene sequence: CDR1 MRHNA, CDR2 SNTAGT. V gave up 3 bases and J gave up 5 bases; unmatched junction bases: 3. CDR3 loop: CASSEGLEDNEQFF. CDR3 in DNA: TGTGCCAGCAGTGAGGGACTAGAGGACAATGAGCAGTTCTTC.